This entry describes one T cell receptor (beta chain). The entry originates in a study of blood T cell repertoires in COVID-19. Sequenced by immunoSEQ multiplex PCR; TCRdb stores in-frame clones only, minus some. This sample carries over 200,000 clones, roughly 90% of them seen once, and the ten largest clones take less than 3.5%. V lost 4 bases to trimming and J lost 6 bases; unmatched junction nucleotides: 6. The CDR3 runs 15 residues. Germline CDR1 and CDR2: SGHKS and YYEKEE (reference sequence). This receptor was obtained from a woman aged 55-70 years with acute or convalescent COVID-19. Sequencing was performed on peripheral blood. V gene TRBV5-5 combines with J gene TRBJ1-6; 8 nucleotides align to TRBD1. Here the CDR3 reads CASSEWTGSNSPLHF. The CDR3 DNA is TGTGCCAGCAGCGAGTGGACAGGGTCTAATTCACCCCTCCACTTT.